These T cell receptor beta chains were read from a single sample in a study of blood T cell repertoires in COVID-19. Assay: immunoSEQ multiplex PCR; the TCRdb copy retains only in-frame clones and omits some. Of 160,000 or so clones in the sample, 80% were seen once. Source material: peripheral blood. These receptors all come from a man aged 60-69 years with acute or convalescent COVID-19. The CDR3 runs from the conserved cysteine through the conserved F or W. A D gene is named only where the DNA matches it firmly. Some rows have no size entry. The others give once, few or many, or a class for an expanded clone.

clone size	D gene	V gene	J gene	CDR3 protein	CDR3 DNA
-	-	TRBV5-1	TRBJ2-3	CASSPELATGTQYF	TGCGCCAGCAGCCCTGAACTAGCCACCGGTACGCAGTATTTT
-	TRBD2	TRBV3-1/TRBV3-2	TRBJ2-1	CASSLSGVTHEQFF	TGTGCCAGCAGTCTTAGCGGGGTGACGCATGAGCAGTTCTTC
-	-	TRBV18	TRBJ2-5	CASSPDSVRLETQYF	TGTGCCAGCTCACCCGACAGCGTAAGGTTGGAGACCCAGTACTTC
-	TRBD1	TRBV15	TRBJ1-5	CATTLDWTGRDQPQHF	TGTGCCACCACACTGGACTGGACAGGTCGAGATCAGCCCCAGCATTTT
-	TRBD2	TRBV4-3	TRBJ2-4	CASSPRLAGNLAKNIQYF	TGCGCCAGCAGCCCCCGGTTAGCGGGGAATCTAGCCAAAAACATTCAGTACTTC
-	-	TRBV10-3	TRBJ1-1	CAIRAITGPTEAFF	TGTGCCATAAGAGCCATTACAGGGCCCACTGAAGCTTTCTTT
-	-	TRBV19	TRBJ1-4	CASSPVGSTNEKLFF	TGTGCCAGTAGCCCAGTCGGGTCAACTAATGAAAAACTGTTTTTT
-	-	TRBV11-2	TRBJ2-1	CASSQRAGPYNEQFF	TGTGCCAGCAGTCAACGGGCGGGCCCCTACAATGAGCAGTTCTTC
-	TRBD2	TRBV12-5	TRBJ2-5	CASGPGTSGETQYF	TGTGCTAGTGGTCCCGGGACTAGCGGGGAGACCCAGTACTTC
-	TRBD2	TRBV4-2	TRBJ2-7	CASSQAGTSEPYEQYF	TGTGCCAGCAGCCAAGCCGGGACTAGTGAGCCCTACGAGCAGTACTTC
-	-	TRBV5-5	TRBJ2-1	CASSPGNSYNEQFF	TGTGCCAGCAGCCCGGGGAACTCCTACAATGAGCAGTTCTTC
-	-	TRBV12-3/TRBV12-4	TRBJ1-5	CASRKQNQPQHF	TGTGCCAGCAGGAAACAGAATCAGCCCCAGCATTTT
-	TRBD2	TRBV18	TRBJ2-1	CASSPIASSGNNEQFF	TGTGCCAGCTCACCAATCGCGTCTAGCGGGAACAATGAGCAGTTCTTC
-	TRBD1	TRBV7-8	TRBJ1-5	CASSNQGAGNQPQHF	TGTGCCAGCAGCAACCAGGGGGCCGGCAATCAGCCCCAGCATTTT
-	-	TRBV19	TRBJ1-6	CASSIRDRGISPLHF	TGTGCCAGTAGTATCAGGGACCGCGGGATTTCACCCCTCCACTTT
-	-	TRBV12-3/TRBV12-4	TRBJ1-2	CASSFSMRGYTF	TGTGCCAGCAGTTTCAGCATGAGGGGCTACACCTTC
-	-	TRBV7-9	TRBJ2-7	CASSLVGVYEQYF	TGTGCCAGCAGCTTAGTCGGAGTCTACGAGCAGTACTTC
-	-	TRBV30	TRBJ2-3	CAWSSGSPDTQYF	TGTGCCTGGAGTTCCGGGAGCCCGGATACGCAGTATTTT
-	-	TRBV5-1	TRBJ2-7	CASSLAPGIAYEQYF	TGCGCCAGCAGCTTGGCCCCAGGGATCGCCTACGAGCAGTACTTC
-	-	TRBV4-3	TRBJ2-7	CASSQVFAGSYEQYF	TGCGCCAGCAGCCAAGTCTTTGCGGGCTCCTACGAGCAGTACTTC
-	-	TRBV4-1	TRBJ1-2	CASSQDLTGTGSNYGYTF	TGCGCCAGCAGCCAAGATTTAACAGGGACGGGTTCTAACTATGGCTACACCTTC
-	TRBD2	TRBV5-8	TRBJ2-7	CASSPGTSGIYEQYF	TGTGCCAGCAGCCCCGGGACTAGCGGGATCTACGAGCAGTACTTC
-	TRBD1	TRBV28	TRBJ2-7	CASIAAPPGTGDEQYF	TGTGCCAGCATCGCGGCCCCCCCCGGGACAGGGGACGAGCAGTACTTC
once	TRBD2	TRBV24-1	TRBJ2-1	CATSGTDGLADYNEQFF	TGTGCCACCAGCGGGACGGACGGACTAGCGGACTACAATGAGCAGTTCTTC
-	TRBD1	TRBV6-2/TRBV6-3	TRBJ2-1	CASSFGQGSEQFF	TGTGCCAGCAGTTTCGGACAGGGGTCTGAGCAGTTCTTC
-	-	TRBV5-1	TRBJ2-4	CASSLGTGDYIQYF	TGCGCCAGCAGCTTGGGAACAGGGGACTACATTCAGTACTTC
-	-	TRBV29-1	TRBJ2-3	CSVLAGTASTDTQYF	TGCAGCGTGCTTGCGGGCACAGCTAGCACAGATACGCAGTATTTT
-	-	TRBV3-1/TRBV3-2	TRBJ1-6	CASSRGRVNSPLHF	TGTGCCAGCAGCCGGGGCAGGGTAAATTCACCCCTCCACTTT
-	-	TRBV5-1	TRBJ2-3	CASSLSGLTDTQYF	TGCGCCAGCAGCTTGTCAGGGTTGACAGATACGCAGTATTTT
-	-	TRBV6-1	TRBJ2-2	CASSEARNTGELFF	TGTGCCAGCAGTGAAGCTCGGAACACCGGGGAGCTGTTTTTT
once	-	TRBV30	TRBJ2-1	CAWTNYNEQFF	TGTGCCTGGACTAACTACAATGAGCAGTTCTTC
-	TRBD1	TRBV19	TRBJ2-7	CASSTDRGREQYF	TGTGCCAGTAGCACGGACAGGGGGCGCGAGCAGTACTTC
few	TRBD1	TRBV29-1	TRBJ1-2	CSVFTGGNYGYTF	TGCAGCGTTTTTACAGGGGGAAACTATGGCTACACCTTC
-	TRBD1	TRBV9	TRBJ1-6	CASSEGAVNSPLHF	TGTGCCAGCAGCGAGGGGGCAGTTAATTCACCCCTCCACTTT
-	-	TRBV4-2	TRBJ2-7	CASSQAPGYEQYF	TGTGCCAGCAGCCAAGCCCCCGGCTACGAGCAGTACTTC
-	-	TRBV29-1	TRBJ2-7	CSVVEAYEQYF	TGCAGCGTTGTGGAGGCCTACGAGCAGTACTTC
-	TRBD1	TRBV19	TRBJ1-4	CASSSPYRGGGEKLFF	TGTGCCAGTAGTAGTCCCTACAGGGGAGGCGGTGAAAAACTGTTTTTT
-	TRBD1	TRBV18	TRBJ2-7	CASSFWDSPYEQYF	TGTGCCAGCTCATTTTGGGACAGCCCCTACGAGCAGTACTTC
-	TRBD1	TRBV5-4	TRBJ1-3	CATNSPGGASGNTIYF	TGTGCGACAAATAGCCCAGGGGGTGCGTCTGGAAACACCATATATTTT